What follows are 29 T cell receptor beta chains derived from one specimen sequenced in a study of blood T cell repertoires in COVID-19. Sequencing used immunoSEQ multiplex PCR; TCRdb keeps in-frame clones, though not all of them. Of a few hundred thousand clones in the sample, more than 80% are singletons; the top ten hold around 3%. The sample taken for sequencing was peripheral blood. These receptor sequences come from a woman in her twenties or thirties with COVID-19, enrolled during active disease.

CDR3 loop: CASRLGSGGTNEQFF. The CDR3 DNA reads TGTGCCAGCCGGTTGGGTAGCGGGGGTACCAATGAGCAGTTCTTC. V and J are TRBV7-9 and TRBJ2-1; 9 nucleotides line up with TRBD2. Trimming removed 8 bases from V and 6 bases from J; junction bases left unmatched: 11. The CDR3 is made up of 15 amino acids. Germline-derived CDR1 and CDR2 are SEHNR and FQNEAQ (reference sequence).

The rearrangement joins TRBV2 to TRBJ2-7; 7 bases are shared with TRBD1. The CDR3 has 13 amino acids. The V segment lost 6 bases and the J segment 6 bases; nucleotides outside the gene matches: 8. CDR1 and CDR2 from the germline V gene are SNHLY and FYNNEI. CDR3 sequence reads: CASSADRSREQYV. The CDR3 DNA reads TGTGCCAGCAGCGCGGACAGGTCTCGCGAGCAGTACGTC.

The chain joins TRBV28 to TRBJ2-3, with D possibly matching TRBD2 (6 bases). Trimming removed 3 bases from V and 6 bases from J, with 22 bases in between. CDR1 MDHEN and CDR2 SYDVKM come from the germline V gene. The CDR3 loop spans 17 amino acids. The CDR3 DNA is TGTGCCAGCAGTTTGGTAGGACTAAACAACGAGGGGGATACGCAGTATTTT. This codes for CASSLVGLNNEGDTQYF.

The rearrangement uses TRBV24-1 and TRBJ2-7; 7 bases fit TRBD1. This CDR3 has 13 amino acids. Germline V gene lookup returns CDR1 KGHDR and CDR2 SFDVKD. With 6 bases clipped from V and 6 bases from J, the junction kept 7 bases outside the gene matches. The CDR3 nucleotides read TGTGCCACCAGTCCAGGGGGTTACCGCGAGCAGTACTTC. Protein product: CATSPGGYREQYF.

The V call is TRBV5-4, the J call TRBJ1-3, with 7 bases fitting TRBD1. The CDR3 length is 15 residues. The ends lost 9 bases at V and 0 bases at J; junction bases unmatched: 9. The germline V gene encodes CDR1 SGHNT and CDR2 YYREEE (reference sequence). The chain's CDR3 is CATSGQTSSGNTIYF. The DNA of the CDR3 is TGTGCCACCTCGGGACAGACGAGCTCTGGAAACACCATATATTTT. The complete variable domain, with remaining parts taken from reference TRBV5-4 and TRBJ1-3, reads ETGVTQSPTHLIKTRGQQVTLRCSSQSGHNTVSWYQQALGQGPQFIFQYYREEENGRGNFPPRFSGLQFPNYSSELNVNALELDDSALYLCATSGQTSSGNTIYFGEGSWLTVV.

In DNA, the CDR3 is TGTGCAAGTCGCTCGGACATCAATGAGCAGTTCTTC. Encoded protein: CASRSDINEQFF. V is TRBV12-2 and J is TRBJ2-1; no check of the table's D call, TRBD1, against the DNA was made. TRBV12-2 is a recognized pseudogene. This CDR3 is built from 12 residues.

This clone has only one observation. CDR3 region: CASSFGPLREETQYF. The CDR3 bases are TGTGCCAGCAGCTTCGGCCCTTTACGGGAAGAGACCCAGTACTTC. The gene calls are TRBV7-9 and TRBJ2-5, with D hard to call. The CDR3 extends over 15 amino acids. Germline CDR1 is SEHNR and CDR2 is FQNEAQ (reference sequence). Trimming took 3 bases from V and 3 from J, leaving 14 bases between them.

This sequence joins TRBV3-1 (or the pseudogene TRBV3-2) and TRBJ2-3, with 10 bases matching TRBD2. Trimming cost V 4 bases and J 2 bases; bases outside gene matches: 9. The CDR3 has 17 residues. Germline-derived CDR1 and CDR2 are LGHDT and YNNKEL (reference sequence). Here the CDR3 DNA reads TGTGCCAGCAGCCTTGGACTAGCGGAGAAATTCACAGATACGCAGTATTTT. This translates into CASSLGLAEKFTDTQYF.

This chain uses TRBV3-1 (or the pseudogene TRBV3-2) with TRBJ2-1, with 9 bases fitting TRBD1. The trim removed 1 base at V and 9 bases at J, leaving 7 bases unmatched. Germline-derived CDR1 and CDR2 are LGHDT and YNNKEL (reference sequence). The CDR3 spans 15 residues. CDR3 nucleotide sequence: TGTGCCAGCAGCCAAGGAGGGGACAGGGCTCGTGAGCAGTTCTTC. Amino acids: CASSQGGDRAREQFF.

The rearrangement links TRBV3-1 (or the pseudogene TRBV3-2) to TRBJ2-3; TRBD2 matches at 7 bases. The germline gives CDR1 LGHDT, CDR2 YNNKEL (reference sequence). The ends lost 2 bases at V and 2 bases at J; junction bases unmatched: 4. CDR3 length equals 15 residues. The CDR3 region has the DNA TGTGCCAGCAGCCAACGAGGGGACTACACAGATACGCAGTATTTT. Translation: CASSQRGDYTDTQYF.

The chain joins TRBV7-8 to TRBJ1-6; D remains ambiguous. CDR1 is SGHVS, CDR2 FQNEAQ, per germline. The CDR3 extends over 15 amino acids. Trimming took off 7 bases at V and 9 bases at J, with 19 bases between the two ends. CDR3 amino acids: CASMGMEGIGSPLHF. The CDR3, as DNA: TGTGCCAGCATGGGGATGGAGGGTATTGGTTCACCCCTCCACTTT.

V usage is TRBV3-1 (or the pseudogene TRBV3-2) and J usage is TRBJ2-6; D possibly corresponds to TRBD1 (7 bases). V dropped 3 bases and J dropped 12 bases, with 12 bases sitting between them. The germline V gene encodes CDR1 LGHDT and CDR2 YNNKEL (reference sequence). The CDR3 is 13 amino acids. This chain's CDR3 is CASSHGRGVVLTF. CDR3 bases: TGTGCCAGCAGCCACGGCAGGGGGGTCGTCCTGACTTTC.

The rearrangement joins TRBV28 to TRBJ2-2; D is perhaps TRBD2 (5 bases). The germline CDR1 and CDR2 sequences are MDHEN and SYDVKM. The CDR3 consists of 13 residues. The germline V and J ends were trimmed by 1 base and 5 bases, with 5 bases remaining between them. In nucleotides, the CDR3 is TGTGCCAGCAGTTTATCGGGGACCGGGGAGCTGTTTTTT. Protein product: CASSLSGTGELFF. The variable domain in full, with the rest retrieved from reference TRBV28 and TRBJ2-2, is DVKVTQSSRYLVKRTGEKVFLECVQDMDHENMFWYRQDPGLGLRLIYFSYDVKMKEKGDIPEGYSVSREKKERFSLILESASTNQTSMYLCASSLSGTGELFFGEGSRLTVL.

The chain combines TRBV7-9 with TRBJ2-3; D gene uncertain. The V gene lost 5 bases and the J gene lost 0 bases, with 9 bases spanning the gap. The CDR3 runs 14 residues. Germline CDR1 SEHNR, CDR2 FQNEAQ (reference sequence). The CDR3 reads CASSLQYSTDTQYF. The CDR3 DNA reads TGTGCCAGCAGCCTACAGTACAGCACAGATACGCAGTATTTT.

The chain combines TRBV5-4 with TRBJ1-1; 8 nucleotides line up with TRBD1. The CDR3 extends over 14 amino acids. The germline V gene has CDR1 SGHNT and CDR2 YYREEE (reference sequence). J lost 1 base, V lost 3 bases, and 2 bases had no gene match. In nucleotides, the CDR3 is TGTGCCAGCAGCTCCGACAGGGGGAACACTGAAGCTTTCTTT. This sequence encodes CASSSDRGNTEAFF.

The chain links TRBV5-4 to TRBJ1-1, with 7 bases fitting TRBD1. The CDR3 sequence is 15 residues long. The germline V gene has CDR1 SGHNT and CDR2 YYREEE (reference sequence). V trimming: 7 bases; J trimming: 4 bases; junction bases outside the gene matches: 13. The CDR3 DNA is TGTGCCAGCGGCCCCCAGGGCGAGGGGGCCACTGAAGCTTTCTTT. It encodes CASGPQGEGATEAFF.

The chain recombines TRBV2 with TRBJ1-1, with D hard to call. Trimming left V 5 bases short and J 1 base short, with 8 bases between. This CDR3 contains 13 residues. Germline CDR1 reads SNHLY; CDR2 reads FYNNEI. The CDR3 sequence: CASSRAGNTEAFF. The DNA for the CDR3 is TGTGCCAGCAGTCGTGCGGGGAACACTGAAGCTTTCTTT.

DNA of the CDR3: TGCGCCAGCAGCCAATATGCGACGTCGGGAGAGCAGTTCTTC. Amino acid sequence: CASSQYATSGEQFF. The rearrangement uses TRBV4-3 and TRBJ2-1; possible D gene TRBD2, 5 bases. Trimming took 2 bases from V and 10 from J, leaving 15 bases between them. CDR3 size: 14 residues. The germline gives CDR1 LGHNA, CDR2 YSLEER.

This chain uses TRBV27 with TRBJ2-4; D may be TRBD1 (5 bases). V was trimmed by 8 bases and J by 1 base, leaving 12 bases between them. Germline CDR1 and CDR2: MNHEY and SMNVEV (reference sequence). The CDR3 runs to 14 residues. Here the CDR3 DNA reads TGTGCCAGCGGCGCAGGGATTGCCAAAAACATTCAGTACTTC. Residues: CASGAGIAKNIQYF.

The chain combines TRBV4-2 with TRBJ2-5; 10 bases are shared with TRBD2. CDR1 LGHNA and CDR2 YNFKEQ come from the germline V gene. This CDR3 is built from 16 residues. V lost 3 bases and J lost 3; bases outside the gene matches: 7. Written as DNA, the CDR3 is TGTGCCAGCAGCCAGACCAGCGGGGGGGCCAAAGAGACCCAGTACTTC. Its protein product is CASSQTSGGAKETQYF.

The gene calls are TRBV4-3 and TRBJ2-3, with D tentatively TRBD2 (5 bases). Germline-derived CDR1 and CDR2 are LGHNA and YSLEER. The ends were cut back, 2 bases at V and 6 bases at J, with 9 bases in the middle. The CDR3 contains 13 residues. The CDR3 reads CASSQQEADTQYF. The CDR3 DNA sequence: TGCGCCAGCAGCCAACAGGAGGCCGATACGCAGTATTTT.

The gene calls are TRBV28 and TRBJ2-1; tentatively, D is TRBD1 (6 bases). This CDR3 spans 15 amino acids. Germline V gives CDR1 MDHEN, CDR2 SYDVKM. Trimming shortened V by 5 bases and J by 10 bases, and 21 bases separated the two germline ends. As DNA, the CDR3 is TGTGCCAGCAGTCTCGGGCTGACACAGGGTTGGGAGCAGTTCTTC. This gives the protein CASSLGLTQGWEQFF.

V usage is TRBV4-3 and J usage is TRBJ2-2, with a tentative D call TRBD1 (6 bases). This CDR3 comprises 16 residues. Germline CDR1 LGHNA, CDR2 YSLEER. Trimming pared 3 bases from V and 4 bases from J, leaving 15 bases between. CDR3 in DNA: TGCGCCAGCAGCCACTCCAGGGGACGCGGCACCGGGGAGCTGTTTTTT. As protein: CASSHSRGRGTGELFF.

The V and J genes are TRBV19 and TRBJ2-5, with 11 positions matching TRBD2. The CDR3 has 17 residues. The germline gives CDR1 LNHDA, CDR2 SQIVND (reference sequence). The trim removed 3 bases at V and 1 base at J, leaving 7 bases unmatched. CDR3 nucleotides: TGTGCCAGTAGTATCCCACCGACTAGCGGGATCCAAGAGACCCAGTACTTC. Protein sequence: CASSIPPTSGIQETQYF.

This clone was detected ten times or more. The rearrangement links TRBV5-1 to TRBJ1-6; D is uncertain. The CDR3 consists of 15 residues. With 0 bases removed from V and 8 bases from J, the gap between germline ends came to 12 bases. Germline V gene lookup returns CDR1 SGHRS and CDR2 YFSETQ. CDR3 loop: CASSLDEGSHSPLHF. The DNA of the CDR3 is TGCGCCAGCAGCTTGGATGAGGGTTCCCATTCACCCCTCCACTTT.

As to this clone: Different DNA sequences within this sample yield the same CDR3. The genes are TRBV5-1 and TRBJ2-5, with 7 positions matching TRBD2. V trimming: 0 bases; J trimming: 2 bases; junction bases outside the gene matches: 4. The CDR3 runs 15 residues. In germline, CDR1 is SGHRS, CDR2 YFSETQ. This CDR3 reads CASSLVASGQETQYF. As DNA, the CDR3 is TGCGCCAGCAGCTTGGTGGCTAGCGGTCAAGAGACCCAGTACTTC. The full variable domain, with the rest looked up from reference TRBV5-1 and TRBJ2-5, is KAGVTQTPRYLIKTRGQQVTLSCSPISGHRSVSWYQQTPGQGLQFLFEYFSETQRNKGNFPGRFSGRQFSNSRSEMNVSTLELGDSALYLCASSLVASGQETQYFGPGTRLLVL.

CDR3 nucleotides: TGTGCCAGCAGCCCGGGCGTCGGGGAGGGATACCAGCCCCAGCATTTT. Translating it yields CASSPGVGEGYQPQHF. The chain links TRBV11-3 to TRBJ1-5; D remains ambiguous. Trimming shortened V by 5 bases and J by 7 bases, and 21 bases separated the two germline ends. The CDR3 contains 16 residues. CDR1 and CDR2 from the germline V gene are SGHNT and YENEEA.

The chain has TRBV21-1 and TRBJ1-3. TRBV21-1 is recorded as a pseudogene. The CDR3 loop spans 18 amino acids. The CDR3, as DNA: TGTGCCAGCAGCAAAGAGGGAGGGGCCCTCGTGTTTGGAAACACCATATATTTT. Translated, it gives CASSKEGGALVFGNTIYF.

CDR3 in amino acids: CASSQFQQVETQYF. The CDR3 nucleotides read TGCGCCAGCAGCCAATTTCAACAGGTGGAGACCCAGTACTTC. The chain joins TRBV4-1 to TRBJ2-5; a possible D gene is TRBD1 (5 bases). The V gene's germline CDR1 is MGHRA and CDR2 YSYEKL. V gave up 2 bases and J gave up 5 bases, with 12 bases separating them. There are 14 residues in the CDR3.